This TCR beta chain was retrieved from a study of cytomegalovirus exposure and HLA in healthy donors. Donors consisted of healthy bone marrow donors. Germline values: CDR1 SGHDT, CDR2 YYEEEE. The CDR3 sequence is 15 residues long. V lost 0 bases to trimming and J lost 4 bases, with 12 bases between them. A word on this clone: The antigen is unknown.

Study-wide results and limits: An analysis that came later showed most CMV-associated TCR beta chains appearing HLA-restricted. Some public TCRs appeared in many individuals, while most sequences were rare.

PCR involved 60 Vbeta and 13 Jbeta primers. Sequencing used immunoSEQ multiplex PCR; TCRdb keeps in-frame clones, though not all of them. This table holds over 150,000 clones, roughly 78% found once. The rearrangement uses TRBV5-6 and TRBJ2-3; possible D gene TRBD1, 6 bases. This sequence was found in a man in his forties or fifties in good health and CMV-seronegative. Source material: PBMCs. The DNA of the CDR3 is TGTGCCAGCAGCTTGGGAAGCAGGGGTGCAGATACGCAGTATTTT. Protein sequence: CASSLGSRGADTQYF.